This T cell receptor beta chain was documented in a study of tumor-infiltrating lymphocytes in primary liver carcinoma (dated by TCRdb to about 2017). As for the study more broadly: Of the five patients, three men and two women aged 30 to 69 years, four had hepatocellular carcinoma and one had combined HCC and intrahepatic cholangiocarcinoma. The five patients had tumors of stage T1-T3 N0M0, with maximum diameters ranging from roughly 4.2 to 11 cm. Each sample produced about 3.5 to 8 million productive TCRbeta reads, and read depth showed no significant difference between tissue types. For each liver tumor, the study sampled five regions along with adjacent normal tissue and blood, and applied TCRbeta repertoire sequencing, expression microarrays and whole-exome sequencing. A total of 35 or so specimens from 5 patients, comprising roughly 25 tumor regions, 5 adjacent noncancerous liver tissues and 5 peripheral blood samples, were covered by TCRbeta repertoire sequencing. Reproducibility between technical replicate repertoires was high, with correlation coefficients above 0.95 and mean shared-clone rates roughly 0.87.

With respect to this clonotype: Its antigen is still unknown. Given the absence of the conserved phenylalanine or tryptophan at the CDR3 end, a read error is likely.

A constant-region primer and ProtoScript II reverse transcriptase were used to reverse-transcribe TCRbeta-specific cDNA from about 0.55 ug total RNA. Construction of the TCRbeta libraries relied on three nested rounds of multiplex PCR, following a slightly modified ARM-PCR procedure. The first two PCR rounds used multiplex TRBV1-TRBV30 forward primers with a Cbeta reverse primer, each for 10 cycles. Sample barcodes and Illumina adapters were added in a final 25-cycle PCR using Deep VentR polymerase. Amplicons of 200-500 bp were gel-purified with a QIAquick gel extraction kit before sequencing. TCRbeta amplicons were sequenced on an Illumina HiSeq 2500 with 250-bp paired-end reads. Regarding the original processing steps: Reads were quality-trimmed with Trimmomatic v0.33, and paired reads were merged with FLASH v1.2.11 to recover full CDR3 sequences. V, D and J germline segments were assigned to the rearranged TCRbeta sequences using MiGEC v1.2.1b. Clonotype statistics, along with Shannon-Wiener diversity indices, were calculated using VDJtools v1.0.0. Except for diversity analysis, only each sample's 250 most abundant clonotypes were used in subsequent analyses to reduce sampling bias. Through fastp at Q25 and MiXCR, TCRdb rebuilt clones from the public reads, retaining in-frame beta chains. Rows are combined by CDR3 protein, so each entry shows the most common genes and DNA. The V and J calls here are based on TCRdb, not the publication. Within this sample are over 100,000 distinct CDR3 sequences, with nearly 70% of them counted one time only. The top ten clones comprise more than 8% of the sample.

Overall results and qualifications from the work: The study included only four to six patients, and the authors note findings should be validated in a larger study. Because only the TCR beta chain was sequenced and unpaired alpha chains were not captured, true repertoire diversity is likely underestimated. Bulk unsorted samples precluded comparing CD4+ and CD8+ T cell repertoires. The top 250 clones made up a significantly larger repertoire fraction in tumors than in blood (p = 0.039). Repertoire overlap was higher between tumor regions (mean about 36%) than tumor-adjacent (around 17%) or tumor-blood (14%) pairs, consistent with antigen-driven expansion.

Without any cell sorting, total RNA and DNA were co-extracted from approximately 20-30 mg of bulk tissue using the AllPrep DNA/RNA mini kit. Between late 2015 and March 2016, roughly 5 patients in China with histopathologically diagnosed primary liver carcinoma had their tumors surgically resected. At the time of sampling, the patients had chronic HBV infection and had not received any treatment. Each fresh piece of tumor and adjacent tissue was cut in two, with one half stored in RNAlater at -80 degrees C and the other half sent for histology. V loses 0 bases of germline sequence and J loses 8 bases, and the interval between the two ends is 8 bases. The CDR3 has 13 amino acids, counting both end residues. Here the CDR3 DNA is all that survives: 39 bases in frame from base 1. From a lookup of the germline V gene, CDR1 and CDR2 are MNHEY and SVGAGI.

The TCR originated in a woman aged 55-70 years with primary liver carcinoma and hepatitis B virus infection. The sequence is built from TRBV6-5 and TRBJ2-1; no confident D gene assignment can be made. The material sequenced was tumor-adjacent normal liver tissue. This receptor carries the CDR3 CASSYSSSDEQFL. The DNA sequence reads TGTGCCAGCAGTTACTCGTCCTCCGATGAGCAGTTCCTC.